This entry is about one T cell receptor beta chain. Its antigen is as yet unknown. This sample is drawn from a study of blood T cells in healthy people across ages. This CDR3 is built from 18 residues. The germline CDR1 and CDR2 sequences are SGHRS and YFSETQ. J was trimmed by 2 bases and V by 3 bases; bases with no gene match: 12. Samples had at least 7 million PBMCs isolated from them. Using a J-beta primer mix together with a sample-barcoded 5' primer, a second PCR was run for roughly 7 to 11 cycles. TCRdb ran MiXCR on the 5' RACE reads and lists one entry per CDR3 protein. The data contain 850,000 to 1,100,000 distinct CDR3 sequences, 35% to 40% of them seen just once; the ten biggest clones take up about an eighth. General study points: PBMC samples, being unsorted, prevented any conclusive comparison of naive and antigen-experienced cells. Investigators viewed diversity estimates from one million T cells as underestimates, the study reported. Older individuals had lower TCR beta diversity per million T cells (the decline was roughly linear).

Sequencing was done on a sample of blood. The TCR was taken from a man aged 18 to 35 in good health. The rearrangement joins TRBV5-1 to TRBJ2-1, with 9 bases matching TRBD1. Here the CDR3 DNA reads TGCGCCAGCAGCTCATGGACAGGGGCACTTGAGACCTACAATGAGCAGTTCTTC. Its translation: CASSSWTGALETYNEQFF. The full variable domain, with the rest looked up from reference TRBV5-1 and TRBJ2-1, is KAGVTQTPRYLIKTRGQQVTLSCSPISGHRSVSWYQQTPGQGLQFLFEYFSETQRNKGNFPGRFSGRQFSNSRSEMNVSTLELGDSALYLCASSSWTGALETYNEQFFGPGTRLTVL.